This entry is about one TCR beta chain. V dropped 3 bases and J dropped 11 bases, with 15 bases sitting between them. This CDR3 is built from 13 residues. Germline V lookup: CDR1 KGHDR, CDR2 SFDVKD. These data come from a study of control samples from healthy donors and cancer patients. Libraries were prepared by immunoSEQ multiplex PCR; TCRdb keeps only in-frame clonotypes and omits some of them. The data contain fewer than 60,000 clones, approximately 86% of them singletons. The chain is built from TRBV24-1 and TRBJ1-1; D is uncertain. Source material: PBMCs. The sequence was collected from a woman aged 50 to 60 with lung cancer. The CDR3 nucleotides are TGTGCCACCAGTGATCCGCGGGAAGGCGAGGCTTTCTTT. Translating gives CATSDPREGEAFF.